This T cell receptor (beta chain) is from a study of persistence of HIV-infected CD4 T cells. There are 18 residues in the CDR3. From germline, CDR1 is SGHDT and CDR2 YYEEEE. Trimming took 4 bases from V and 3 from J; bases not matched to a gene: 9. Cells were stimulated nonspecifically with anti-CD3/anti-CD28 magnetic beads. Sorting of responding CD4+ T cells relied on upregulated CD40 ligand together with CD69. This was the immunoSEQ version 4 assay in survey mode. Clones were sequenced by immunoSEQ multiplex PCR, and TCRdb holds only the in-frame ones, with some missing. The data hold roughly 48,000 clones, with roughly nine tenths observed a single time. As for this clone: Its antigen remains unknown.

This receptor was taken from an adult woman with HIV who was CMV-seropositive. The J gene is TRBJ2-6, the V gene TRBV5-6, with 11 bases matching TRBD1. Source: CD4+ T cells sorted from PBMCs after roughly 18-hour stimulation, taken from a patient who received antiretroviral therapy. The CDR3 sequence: CASSQLGQGAGGANVLTF. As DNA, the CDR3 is TGTGCCAGCAGCCAGCTAGGACAGGGGGCAGGTGGGGCCAACGTCCTGACTTTC.